This T cell receptor (beta chain) was profiled in a study of control samples from healthy donors and cancer patients. TCRdb's copy holds only in-frame clones and misses some; the assay was immunoSEQ multiplex PCR. Of 170,000 or so clones listed, about 93% are singletons. The V end was cut by 7 bases, the J end by 2 bases, with 12 bases between. CDR3 length: 13 residues. Per germline, CDR1 MDHEN and CDR2 SYDVKM. The V gene is TRBV28, the J gene TRBJ2-7, with D unresolved. The source of this sequence is a young man in good health. The sequencing input was blood. The CDR3: CASTGLSPYEQYF. The CDR3 DNA reads as TGTGCCAGCACAGGCCTTAGTCCCTACGAGCAGTACTTC.